Sequencing of this T cell receptor beta chain was carried out in a study of glioma-infiltrating T cells. Whole-study results and caveats: Gliomas, especially low-grade, showed above-expected tissue-blood divergence; non-neoplastic patients showed below. Only very few CDR3 sequences appeared in both tissue and blood.

This clonotype is judged medium-sized. What it recognizes is unknown. CDR1 and CDR2 (germline): MGHDK, SYGVNS. The CDR3 runs to 16 residues. The V end was cut by 3 bases, the J end by 2 bases, with 15 bases between. Amplification of TCR alpha and beta CDR3 regions from RNA used iRepertoire nested multiplex PCR. One-step reverse transcription and amplification started from approximately 100-400 ng of tissue mRNA or PBMC total RNA. TCRdb used MiXCR to reprocess the multiplex PCR reads, holding one entry per CDR3 protein. The sample yields 3,900 or so distinct CDR3 sequences, roughly 31% seen once. The V gene is TRBV25-1, the J gene TRBJ2-3; a weak D match, TRBD1 (6 bases). Sequenced: glioma tissue, nonneoplastic brain tissue, or PBMCs (not recorded which). The origin of this receptor is a human donor with low-grade glioma or glioblastoma, undergoing nonglioma brain surgery, or in good health (not recorded which). DNA of the CDR3: TGTGCCAGCAGTGATGGACGGACAGATCTCACAGATACGCAGTATTTT. This codes for CASSDGRTDLTDTQYF.